These 9 T cell receptor beta chains share one sample of origin, sequenced in a study of graft-versus-host responses after intestinal transplantation (dated by TCRdb to the early 2020s). The library was obtained by the immunoSEQ multiplex PCR assay. Sourced from immuneACCESS, this table was stored by TCRdb with only in-frame sequences that have V and J called. A share of the clones is absent; for the studies checked, an unresolved V gene accounts for under half, and the remainder has no known explanation. The sample contains some 110,000 clones, about nine tenths of them found a single time. The ten largest clonotypes hold about 0.18% of the sample. These TCRs' antigens remain unknown. The intended sense of this specimen's time point label: cells obtained before transplantation from donor or recipient. Sample: unstimulated CD4+ T cells sorted from spleen or lymph node cells, taken before intestinal transplant. The receptors here all came from a human donor who received an intestinal transplant.

V usage is TRBV10-2 and J usage is TRBJ2-7, with a possible D match to TRBD2 (6 bases). The V end was cut by 4 bases, the J end by 2 bases, with 18 bases between. CDR3 length: 16 residues. Germline V gene data show CDR1 as WSHSY and CDR2 as SAAADI. The CDR3 is CASSALGGRLTYEQYF. The CDR3 DNA reads TGCGCCAGCAGTGCCCTCGGGGGAAGGTTGACCTACGAGCAGTACTTC.

The V gene is TRBV5-4, the J gene TRBJ2-2; D is possibly TRBD2 (5 bases). The V end was cut by 1 base, the J end by 4 bases, with 14 bases between. The CDR3 loop spans 16 amino acids. In germline, CDR1 is SGHNT, CDR2 YYREEE (reference sequence). The CDR3 DNA follows: TGTGCCAGCAGCTTGTCTGCGAGGGCCGGCACCGGGGAGCTGTTTTTT. Translation gives CASSLSARAGTGELFF.

The rearrangement joins TRBV11-2 to TRBJ2-2; 8 nucleotides agree with TRBD2. Germline lookup yields CDR1 SGHAT and CDR2 FQNNGV. The V segment lost 2 bases and the J segment 4 bases; nucleotides outside the gene matches: 12. The CDR3 is 18 residues long. The CDR3 protein is CASSLRGGAGGGTGELFF. The CDR3 DNA is TGTGCCAGCAGCTTAAGAGGGGGGGCGGGAGGAGGCACCGGGGAGCTGTTTTTT.

This clone has just a few counts. The V call is TRBV29-1, the J call TRBJ1-1; D gene unclear. The ends were cut back, 4 bases at V and 0 bases at J, with 9 bases in the middle. The germline CDR1 and CDR2 sequences are SQVTM and ANQGSEA. There are 13 residues in the CDR3. The CDR3 region is CSVGRTVNTEAFF. In DNA form, the CDR3 reads TGCAGCGTTGGGAGGACGGTGAACACTGAAGCTTTCTTT.

The rearrangement joins TRBV21-1 to TRBJ2-2; the tabulated D call, TRBD1, remains unverified against the DNA. TRBV21-1 is designated a pseudogene. This CDR3 is built from 15 residues. This CDR3 reads CASSAGQGAGGELFF. CDR3 DNA sequence: TGTGCCAGCAGCGCGGGACAGGGGGCTGGCGGGGAGCTGTTTTTT.

The CDR3 sequence: CAISDTYNEQFF. For the CDR3, the DNA is TGTGCCATCAGTGACACCTACAATGAGCAGTTCTTC. The V call is TRBV10-3, the J call TRBJ2-1; D call uncertain. V dropped 3 bases and J dropped 2 bases, with 2 bases sitting between them. Germline CDR1 and CDR2: ENHRY and SYGVKD. The CDR3 consists of 12 residues.

This chain joins TRBV28 and TRBJ2-3, with a tentative D call TRBD2 (5 bases). CDR3 length equals 17 residues. Germline-derived CDR1 and CDR2 are MDHEN and SYDVKM. Deletions cut 2 bases from V and 3 bases from J, with 18 bases between. Here the CDR3 DNA reads TGTGCCAGCAGTTTAATAGGGCGGGCCAGGAAGACAGATACGCAGTATTTT. As protein: CASSLIGRARKTDTQYF.

This chain links TRBV5-1 with TRBJ2-5; D not resolved. Trimming took off 4 bases at V and 5 bases at J, with 12 bases between the two ends. The CDR3 contains 13 residues. Germline CDR1 SGHRS, CDR2 YFSETQ. CDR3 DNA: TGCGCCAGCAGCCCTTCTAAGTGGGAGACCCAGTACTTC. This translates into CASSPSKWETQYF.

The chain links TRBV20-1 to TRBJ2-5; D uncertain. Germline CDR1 reads DFQATT; CDR2 reads SNEGSKA (reference sequence). Trimming pared 2 bases from V and 5 bases from J, leaving 6 bases between. The length of the CDR3 is 11 residues. CDR3 DNA sequence: TGCAGTGCTAGACTCGGGGAGACCCAGTACTTC. This translates into CSARLGETQYF.